The 27 T cell receptor beta chains in this list originate from one sample, sequenced in a study of blood T cell repertoires in COVID-19 (dated by TCRdb to 2018 to 2021). The protocol used for the library was the immunoSEQ multiplex PCR assay. TCRdb stores this immuneACCESS table with in-frame sequences only. Part of the clones is absent; in the studies checked, under half of the shortfall reflects unresolved V genes, and no reason is known for the rest. The sample records about 300,000 clones, about 89% of which are singletons. 2.2% of the sample lies in the top ten. Material: peripheral blood. The receptors here all came from a woman in her twenties or thirties with COVID-19, enrolled during active disease.

This chain joins TRBV30 and TRBJ1-6; D is unresolved. The CDR3 totals 13 residues. Germline CDR1 is GTSNPN and CDR2 is SVGIG (reference sequence). V lost 6 bases, J lost 7 bases, and 13 bases lay in between. This CDR3 reads CACPQGSNSPLHF. In DNA, the CDR3 is TGTGCCTGTCCACAAGGGAGCAATTCACCCCTCCACTTT.

The chain has TRBV7-9 and TRBJ2-7; 9 nucleotides align to TRBD2. The CDR3 runs 15 residues. V dropped 0 bases and J dropped 3; count of bases not matched to a gene: 3. CDR1 and CDR2 (germline): SEHNR, FQNEAQ (reference sequence). Here the CDR3 reads CASSLAETSGYEQYF. DNA for the CDR3: TGTGCCAGCAGCTTAGCTGAGACTAGCGGCTACGAGCAGTACTTC.

The chain recombines TRBV21-1 with TRBJ2-1; TRBD1 is the table's D call and was not checked against the DNA. TRBV21-1 is tagged as a pseudogene. This CDR3 is built from 20 residues. DNA of the CDR3: TGTGCCAGCAGCATCCTCGTGGTCGACAATTATCCGAGCTCCTACAATGAGCAGTTCTTC. Its translation: CASSILVVDNYPSSYNEQFF.

In DNA, the CDR3 is TGTGCCAGTAGTGCCCCAAGACAGGGGGCCTCCTACGAGCAGTACTTC. Translating gives CASSAPRQGASYEQYF. The chain links TRBV19 to TRBJ2-7; 10 nucleotides line up with TRBD1. V lost 5 bases to trimming and J lost 0 bases; unmatched junction nucleotides: 7. The CDR3 length is 16 residues. Germline assignment: CDR1 LNHDA and CDR2 SQIVND (reference sequence).

The chain recombines TRBV11-2 with TRBJ2-4; possibly TRBD2 for D (6 bases). Germline CDR1 and CDR2: SGHAT and FQNNGV. Trimming stripped 0 bases from V and 7 bases from J, with 13 bases between. The CDR3 is 15 amino acids. The CDR3 loop is CASSLEPGVGNIQYF. CDR3 sequence (DNA): TGTGCCAGCAGCTTAGAGCCGGGAGTGGGTAACATTCAGTACTTC.

The chain uses TRBV6-5 and TRBJ1-4; 7 nucleotides agree with TRBD1. This CDR3 spans 14 amino acids. Losses at the gene ends were 5 bases for V and 4 bases for J; bases not matched to a gene: 4. The germline V gene has CDR1 MNHEY and CDR2 SVGAGI. The CDR3 bases are TGTGCCAGCAGTCCGGACAGGATTAATGAAAAACTGTTTTTT. It encodes CASSPDRINEKLFF.

The chain uses TRBV12-5 and TRBJ2-1, with D possibly matching TRBD2 (5 bases). Trimming stripped 6 bases from V and 6 bases from J, with 9 bases between. CDR3 length: 12 amino acids. Per germline, CDR1 LGHNT and CDR2 FRNRAP. In nucleotides, the CDR3 is TGTGCTAGTGGCCCCGGGGTCAATGAGCAGTTCTTC. Translation gives CASGPGVNEQFF. The entire variable domain, with the rest obtained from reference TRBV12-5 and TRBJ2-1, is as follows: DARVTQTPRHKVTEMGQEVTMRCQPILGHNTVFWYRQTMMQGLELLAYFRNRAPLDDSGMPKDRFSAEMPDATLATLKIQPSEPRDSAVYFCASGPGVNEQFFGPGTRLTVL.

The V and J genes are TRBV30 and TRBJ2-2; D may be TRBD2 (6 bases). The CDR3 is 15 residues long. Germline V gene sequence: CDR1 GTSNPN, CDR2 SVGIG (reference sequence). The V gene lost 2 bases and the J gene lost 7 bases, with 17 bases spanning the gap. The CDR3 DNA sequence: TGTGCCTGGAGTTTGGACTACCTTCAGAGCGGGGAGCTGTTTTTT. Amino acids: CAWSLDYLQSGELFF. The full variable domain, with the rest looked up from reference TRBV30 and TRBJ2-2, is SQTIHQWPATLVQPVGSPLSLECTVEGTSNPNLYWYRQAAGRGLQLLFYSVGIGQISSEVPQNLSASRPQDRQFILSSKKLLLSDSGFYLCAWSLDYLQSGELFFGEGSRLTVL.

The CDR3 reads CASSDPLADEQFF. In nucleotides, the CDR3 is TGCGCCAGCAGCGATCCTCTAGCGGACGAGCAGTTCTTC. This sequence joins TRBV5-1 and TRBJ2-1; 7 bases are a match to TRBD2. Germline V lookup: CDR1 SGHRS, CDR2 YFSETQ. The CDR3 is 13 residues long. V shed 4 bases and J 10 bases; nucleotides not matched to a gene: 8.

This chain links TRBV28 with TRBJ2-7; TRBD2 aligns across 9 bases. There are 15 residues in the CDR3. The germline CDR1 and CDR2 sequences are MDHEN and SYDVKM. Trimming took 7 bases from V and 0 from J; bases not matched to a gene: 7. The CDR3, as DNA: TGTGCCAGCACTCCTAGCGGGACCGCCTCCTACGAGCAGTACTTC. This gives the protein CASTPSGTASYEQYF.

This chain links TRBV19 with TRBJ1-2, with a possible D match to TRBD1 (6 bases). V shed 5 bases and J shed 0 bases, with 19 bases lying between them. The CDR3 is 17 residues long. The germline V gene has CDR1 LNHDA and CDR2 SQIVND (reference sequence). Written as DNA, the CDR3 is TGTGCCAGTAGTTCAGGACAGAGACAAACCGCTAACTATGGCTACACCTTC. It translates to CASSSGQRQTANYGYTF.

The chain recombines TRBV5-1 with TRBJ2-2; 7 nucleotides match TRBD2. V shed 6 bases, J shed 8 bases, and the junction held 10 bases outside the gene matches. Germline CDR1 and CDR2: SGHRS and YFSETQ. The CDR3 runs 14 residues. The CDR3 nucleotides read TGCGCCAGCACGTTCCGGGAGGCCCGGGGGGAGCTGTTTTTT. Translation gives CASTFREARGELFF.

The V gene is TRBV24-1, the J gene TRBJ1-5; no clear D. CDR1 is KGHDR, CDR2 SFDVKD, per germline. The CDR3 is 12 amino acids. The V end lost 5 bases, the J end lost 4 bases, and 5 bases lay between the germline ends. The CDR3 region is CATSASNQPQHF. CDR3 DNA sequence: TGTGCCACCAGTGCCTCGAATCAGCCCCAGCATTTT.

CDR3 sequence reads: CASSQLGQGNTEAFF. The CDR3 DNA reads as TGCGCCAGCAGCCAACTCGGACAGGGGAACACTGAAGCTTTCTTT. This chain uses TRBV4-1 with TRBJ1-1; 8 bases are a match to TRBD1. The CDR3 is 15 amino acids. Germline CDR1 MGHRA, CDR2 YSYEKL. The J segment lost 1 base and the V segment lost 2 bases, leaving 3 bases of the junction unmatched.

To note about this clone: This sample also contains other DNA sequences that code for the same CDR3. This chain uses TRBV5-1 with TRBJ1-5, with D maybe TRBD1 (6 bases). There are 14 residues in the CDR3. Germline CDR1 and CDR2: SGHRS and YFSETQ. Trimming removed 0 bases from V and 7 bases from J, with 11 bases in between. The CDR3 nucleotides are TGCGCCAGCAGCTTGGTGGCAGGGGAGCAGCCCCAGCATTTT. It encodes CASSLVAGEQPQHF.

CDR3 loop: CASSQRLAGGTDTQYF. In DNA form, the CDR3 reads TGTGCCAGCAGCCAACGGCTAGCGGGAGGCACAGATACGCAGTATTTT. J is TRBJ2-3 and V is TRBV3-1 (or the pseudogene TRBV3-2); 10 bases are shared with TRBD2. Per the germline V gene, CDR1 is LGHDT and CDR2 is YNNKEL (reference sequence). V trimming: 2 bases; J trimming: 1 base; junction bases outside the gene matches: 3. CDR3 length equals 16 residues.

The chain employs TRBV2 and TRBJ2-1; 8 bases map to TRBD2. The germline CDR1 and CDR2 sequences are SNHLY and FYNNEI. The CDR3 has 15 residues. With V trimmed by 3 bases and J by 6 bases, 7 bases remained unmatched. The CDR3 sequence: CASSDWLAGSNEQFF. The CDR3 bases are TGTGCCAGCAGTGATTGGCTAGCGGGTTCCAATGAGCAGTTCTTC.

This clone was seen only once. V and J are TRBV13 and TRBJ2-5; 10 bases are a match to TRBD2. Trimming cost V 4 bases and J 5 bases; bases outside gene matches: 19. The CDR3 runs to 19 residues. CDR1 is PRHDT and CDR2 is FYEKMQ in the germline V gene (reference sequence). CDR3 in amino acids: CASSSAGLAGEVGRETQYF. CDR3 in DNA: TGTGCCAGCAGCTCTGCCGGCCTAGCGGGAGAGGTGGGTCGGGAGACCCAGTACTTC.

The chain carries TRBV5-5 and TRBJ2-7, with TRBD2 identical over 15 bases. Germline loops: CDR1 SGHKS, CDR2 YYEKEE (reference sequence). V was clipped by 3 bases and J by 5 bases; unmatched bases: 9. This CDR3 is built from 17 residues. CDR3: CASSWSGTSGRTDEQYF. DNA of the CDR3: TGTGCCAGCAGCTGGTCAGGGACTAGCGGGAGGACGGACGAGCAGTACTTC.

This sequence joins TRBV5-1 and TRBJ2-3; weak D call: TRBD1 (5 bases). CDR1 SGHRS and CDR2 YFSETQ come from the germline V gene. CDR3 size: 14 residues. V was cut by 0 bases and J by 2 bases, with 7 bases left in between. The CDR3 here is CASSLAQDTDTQYF. DNA for the CDR3: TGCGCCAGCAGCTTGGCACAGGACACAGATACGCAGTATTTT. The full variable domain, its missing parts supplied by reference TRBV5-1 and TRBJ2-3, is KAGVTQTPRYLIKTRGQQVTLSCSPISGHRSVSWYQQTPGQGLQFLFEYFSETQRNKGNFPGRFSGRQFSNSRSEMNVSTLELGDSALYLCASSLAQDTDTQYFGPGTRLTVL.

This chain joins TRBV5-4 and TRBJ1-2; no definite D call. The CDR3 runs 13 residues. The germline V gene has CDR1 SGHNT and CDR2 YYREEE (reference sequence). Trimming pared 0 bases from V and 2 bases from J, leaving 5 bases between. The CDR3 DNA reads as TGTGCCAGCAGCTTGGGAGGAAACTATGGCTACACCTTC. Its translation is CASSLGGNYGYTF.

This clone was picked up one time. This rearrangement joins TRBV19 to TRBJ1-1; D ambiguous. The V end was cut by 7 bases, the J end by 4 bases, with 16 bases between. The CDR3 consists of 14 residues. Germline V gene lookup returns CDR1 LNHDA and CDR2 SQIVND (reference sequence). This chain's CDR3 is CASMPLQRATEAFF. In nucleotides, the CDR3 is TGTGCCAGTATGCCGTTACAGAGGGCCACTGAAGCTTTCTTT.

On this clone: The junction departs from the called germline gene at one end, perhaps through a read error. The rearrangement joins TRBV3-1 (or the pseudogene TRBV3-2) to TRBJ2-7; D is uncertain. This CDR3 spans 9 amino acids. The V gene's germline CDR1 is LGHDT and CDR2 YNNKEL (reference sequence). CDR3 bases: TGTGCCAGCAGTCATCCTCGGGACTTC. Protein sequence: CASSHPRDF.

Note on this clone: This sample includes further DNA sequences coding for the same CDR3. The V gene is TRBV20-1, the J gene TRBJ1-1, with D maybe TRBD1 (6 bases). V shed 5 bases and J shed 5 bases, with 9 bases lying between them. This CDR3 has 11 amino acids. Germline V gene sequence: CDR1 DFQATT, CDR2 SNEGSKA (reference sequence). The CDR3 region is CSARQDTEAFF. Written as DNA, the CDR3 is TGCAGTGCTCGACAGGATACTGAAGCTTTCTTT.

The V and J genes are TRBV11-2 and TRBJ1-3; no clear D gene. V shed 4 bases and J shed 2 bases, with 9 bases lying between them. This CDR3 region has 14 residues. CDR1 and CDR2 (germline): SGHAT, FQNNGV. This CDR3 is CASSSIAAGNTIYF. CDR3 coding DNA: TGTGCCAGCAGCTCAATAGCCGCTGGAAACACCATATATTTT.

This clone showed up just once. The V call is TRBV2, the J call TRBJ2-1; tentatively, D is TRBD1 (6 bases). CDR3 length: 14 residues. Germline V gene sequence: CDR1 SNHLY, CDR2 FYNNEI. V was shortened by 6 bases and J by 3 bases, with 12 bases between the two germline ends. The CDR3, as DNA: TGTGCCAGCAGAGAACAGGGCGGCTACAATGAGCAGTTCTTC. Translation gives CASREQGGYNEQFF.

The sample holds one count of this clone. The chain is built from TRBV13 and TRBJ2-1; 8 bases align to TRBD2. The germline CDR1 and CDR2 sequences are PRHDT and FYEKMQ (reference sequence). The CDR3 is made up of 15 amino acids. J lost 6 bases, V lost 4 bases, and 8 bases had no gene match. The chain's CDR3 is CASSSPLAGGNEQFF. For the CDR3, the DNA is TGTGCCAGCAGCTCCCCATTGGCGGGAGGCAATGAGCAGTTCTTC.